This is a list of T cell receptor beta chains from one sample in a study of beta chain features in type 1 diabetes. TCRdb keeps only in-frame clones here, not all; method: immunoSEQ multiplex PCR. The table has roughly 150,000 clones, approximately 8.4% seen once. Material: central memory CD4+ T cells from blood. The receptors shown here come from a woman aged 18-29 years in good health. Each CDR3 is given with its conserved first and last residue. D genes are given only for firm matches.

j_call d_call v_call cdr3_aa
TRBJ2-7 . TRBV19 CASKEDGPYEQYF
TRBJ2-7 TRBD1 TRBV30 CAWKGSGTGSYEQYF
TRBJ1-4 . TRBV21-1 CASSRWTGGKTNEKLFF
TRBJ1-2 TRBD1 TRBV4-2 CASSPTGQVNGYTF
TRBJ2-3 TRBD2 TRBV14 CASSQERRGTRYF
TRBJ2-7 . TRBV6-5 CASSPTRGATYEQYF
TRBJ1-4 TRBD1 TRBV5-4 CASSLAPGTGLFF
TRBJ2-5 TRBD2 TRBV5-1 CASSLGTSGETQYF
TRBJ2-3 . TRBV19 CASTLTVSSDTQYF
TRBJ1-1 . TRBV15 CATSRVTEGSKAFF
TRBJ2-1 TRBD2 TRBV7-2 CASSLAWGTSGYNEQFF
TRBJ1-5 . TRBV28 CASTGSNQPQHF
TRBJ2-5 . TRBV29-1 CSVEDWGPQETQYF
TRBJ1-4 TRBD1 TRBV25-1 CASSDHKGAGEKLFF
TRBJ2-5 TRBD1 TRBV7-9 CASSFGAGGAIRTQYF
TRBJ1-2 . TRBV5-4 CASSLDRRTDGYTF
TRBJ2-2 . TRBV4-3 CASSQEQGTGELFF
TRBJ2-7 TRBD2 TRBV5-4 CASSGGTSGFTYEQYF
TRBJ2-7 . TRBV30 CAWTTTYEQYF
TRBJ2-5 . TRBV5-1 CASSPGTTRQETQYF
TRBJ2-5 TRBD1 TRBV7-2 CASSQRTGSQETQYF
TRBJ2-3 . TRBV30 CASQASTDTQYF
TRBJ1-5 . TRBV7-2 CASSKGQYGSNQPQHF
TRBJ2-7 TRBD1 TRBV28 CASSGTVSAYEQYF
TRBJ2-3 TRBD2 TRBV7-3 CASSPGLAGGPGTDTQYF
TRBJ1-1 . TRBV19 CASSIQQGYTEAFF